Listed below are T cell receptor beta chains from one sample, sequenced in a study of blood T cell repertoires in COVID-19. TCRdb's table, derived via immunoSEQ multiplex PCR, lists solely in-frame clones and lacks some. The sample lists 260,000 or so clones, roughly 90% seen once, with 0.7% in the top ten. Material: peripheral blood. The receptors originated from a human donor in a cohort sampled during active COVID-19. Both conserved end residues are part of each CDR3. Each record gives: D gene, V gene, J gene, CDR3 length, clone size, CDR3 protein, CDR3 DNA. A D gene is named only where the DNA matches it firmly. Not all rows give a size; the values are once, few, many and, for expanded clones, a class.

TRBD1,TRBV5-5,TRBJ2-7,16,-,CASSLGLGTGPYEQYF,TGTGCCAGCAGCTTGGGTTTAGGGACAGGGCCCTACGAGCAGTACTTC
TRBD1,TRBV7-2,TRBJ1-2,15,-,CASSLGQGAYYGYTF,TGTGCCAGCAGCTTGGGACAGGGGGCTTACTATGGCTACACCTTC
-,TRBV6-6,TRBJ1-1,14,-,CASSYGLMNTEAFF,TGTGCCAGCAGTTACGGACTGATGAACACTGAAGCTTTCTTT
TRBD1,TRBV6-1,TRBJ1-1,14,-,CASSEADRGTEAFF,TGTGCCAGCAGTGAAGCGGACAGGGGCACTGAAGCTTTCTTT
TRBD1,TRBV7-2,TRBJ2-7,14,-,CASRRDRGPYEQYF,TGTGCCAGCAGACGTGACAGGGGACCCTACGAGCAGTACTTC
-,TRBV5-6,TRBJ2-7,14,-,CASSFGSGTYEQYF,TGTGCCAGCAGCTTCGGCTCGGGGACCTACGAGCAGTACTTC
TRBD2,TRBV10-1,TRBJ2-7,13,-,CASEQAGGQKKYF,TGCGCCAGCGAGCAAGCGGGGGGTCAAAAAAAGTACTTC
TRBD1,TRBV19,TRBJ2-7,14,-,CASSKRQGGYEQYF,TGTGCCAGTAGTAAGCGACAGGGTGGCTACGAGCAGTACTTC
TRBD1,TRBV6-5,TRBJ1-1,15,-,CAKDGGQGARTEAFF,TGTGCCAAAGACGGGGGGCAGGGGGCAAGGACTGAAGCTTTCTTT
TRBD1,TRBV29-1,TRBJ1-1,14,-,CSVGTGGMNTEAFF,TGCAGCGTTGGGACAGGGGGCATGAACACTGAAGCTTTCTTT
TRBD1,TRBV9,TRBJ1-6,18,-,CASSVEGGGQGRNSPLHF,TGTGCCAGTAGCGTAGAAGGGGGAGGACAGGGAAGGAATTCACCCCTCCACTTT
TRBD1,TRBV4-3,TRBJ2-7,15,-,CASSQEGQGAYEQYF,TGCGCCAGCAGTCAGGAAGGACAGGGGGCCTACGAGCAGTACTTC
-,TRBV12-3/TRBV12-4,TRBJ1-1,13,-,CASSWSVGSEAFF,TGTGCCAGCAGTTGGAGCGTAGGATCTGAAGCTTTCTTT
TRBD1,TRBV5-1,TRBJ1-2,15,few,CASSPYRDRAVGYTF,TGCGCCAGCAGCCCTTACCGGGACAGGGCGGTTGGCTACACCTTC
TRBD2,TRBV6-2/TRBV6-3,TRBJ2-2,17,-,CASSRTSGSQGTGELFF,TGTGCCAGCAGTCGGACTAGCGGGAGCCAGGGGACCGGGGAGCTGTTTTTT
-,TRBV7-2,TRBJ2-6,19,-,CASSLDFAGRYSGANVLTF,TGTGCCAGCAGCTTAGACTTCGCGGGGAGATACTCTGGGGCCAACGTCCTGACTTTC
-,TRBV3-1/TRBV3-2,TRBJ1-6,14,-,CASSQGSDNSPLHF,TGTGCCAGCAGCCAGGGGAGCGATAATTCACCCCTCCACTTT
TRBD1,TRBV5-6,TRBJ2-7,16,-,CASSLGAVTGRYEQYF,TGTGCCAGCAGCTTGGGGGCCGTGACAGGGCGGTACGAGCAGTACTTC
-,TRBV10-2,TRBJ2-7,13,-,CASLGLSSYEQYF,TGCGCCAGCCTCGGACTCAGCTCCTACGAGCAGTACTTC
-,TRBV11-3,TRBJ2-3,17,few,CASSPKSGTLSTDTQYF,TGTGCCAGCAGCCCAAAGAGCGGGACACTTAGCACAGATACGCAGTATTTT
-,TRBV7-2,TRBJ1-3,14,-,CASSSGFSGNTIYF,TGTGCCAGCAGTTCAGGGTTTTCTGGAAACACCATATATTTT
-,TRBV20-1,TRBJ2-5,9,-,CSAGETQYF,TGCAGTGCTGGCGAGACCCAGTACTTC
-,TRBV5-4,TRBJ1-2,14,-,CASSLWALGYGYTF,TGTGCCAGCAGCTTGTGGGCCCTGGGCTATGGCTACACCTTC
-,TRBV19,TRBJ2-5,18,-,CASSIDLRGGKLQETQYF,TGTGCCAGTAGTATAGATCTTAGGGGCGGAAAGCTCCAAGAGACCCAGTACTTC
-,TRBV7-7,TRBJ2-1,14,-,CASSYSVQGDEQFF,TGTGCCAGCAGCTACAGTGTACAGGGCGATGAGCAGTTCTTC
-,TRBV6-2/TRBV6-3,TRBJ1-2,17,-,CASSYGFPKRGTYGYTF,TGTGCCAGCAGTTACGGTTTTCCCAAGCGGGGGACCTATGGCTACACCTTC
TRBD1,TRBV7-8,TRBJ2-7,14,-,CASSADRFTYEQYF,TGTGCCAGCAGCGCGGACAGGTTTACCTACGAGCAGTACTTC
-,TRBV11-2,TRBJ1-6,15,-,CASSLDQAGWSPLHF,TGTGCCAGCAGCTTAGATCAAGCAGGGTGGTCACCCCTCCACTTT
-,TRBV28,TRBJ1-5,13,-,CASNVYSNQPQHF,TGTGCCAGCAACGTCTATAGCAATCAGCCCCAGCATTTT
-,TRBV4-3,TRBJ1-5,14,-,CASSQDPGVQPQHF,TGCGCCAGCAGCCAAGATCCCGGGGTTCAGCCCCAGCATTTT
TRBD1,TRBV28,TRBJ1-6,15,-,CASKFRQGLNSPLHF,TGTGCCAGCAAATTTAGACAGGGACTTAATTCACCCCTCCACTTT
-,TRBV6-2/TRBV6-3,TRBJ2-7,15,-,CASSRGYRRSYEQYF,TGTGCCAGCAGCCGGGGCTACAGGCGCTCCTACGAGCAGTACTTC
-,TRBV4-1,TRBJ2-1,20,-,CASSQGVGRTSRAPYNEQFF,TGCGCCAGCAGCCAAGGTGTGGGGCGGACCTCAAGAGCGCCCTACAATGAGCAGTTCTTC
-,TRBV25-1,TRBJ2-5,14,-,CASGGGQGEETQYF,TGTGCCAGCGGAGGGGGGCAGGGGGAAGAGACCCAGTACTTC
-,TRBV11-2,TRBJ2-7,14,-,CATTPTTGAYEQYF,TGTGCCACCACCCCGACGACAGGAGCCTACGAGCAGTACTTC
TRBD2,TRBV5-6,TRBJ2-7,17,many,CASSPGTSGSFSYEQYF,TGTGCCAGCAGCCCAGGGACTAGCGGGAGTTTTAGCTACGAGCAGTACTTC
-,TRBV19,TRBJ1-2,12,once,CASRGGHYGYTF,TGTGCCAGTAGAGGCGGCCACTATGGCTACACCTTC
TRBD1,TRBV24-1,TRBJ1-4,16,-,CATSDPPGQGREKLFF,TGTGCCACCAGTGATCCCCCCGGACAGGGAAGGGAAAAACTGTTTTTT
-,TRBV30,TRBJ2-7,12,few,CAWSVGEFEQYF,TGTGCCTGGAGTGTTGGGGAGTTCGAGCAGTACTTC
TRBD1,TRBV29-1,TRBJ1-2,15,-,CSVAGTVVSNYGYTF,TGCAGCGTTGCTGGGACAGTCGTTTCTAACTATGGCTACACCTTC